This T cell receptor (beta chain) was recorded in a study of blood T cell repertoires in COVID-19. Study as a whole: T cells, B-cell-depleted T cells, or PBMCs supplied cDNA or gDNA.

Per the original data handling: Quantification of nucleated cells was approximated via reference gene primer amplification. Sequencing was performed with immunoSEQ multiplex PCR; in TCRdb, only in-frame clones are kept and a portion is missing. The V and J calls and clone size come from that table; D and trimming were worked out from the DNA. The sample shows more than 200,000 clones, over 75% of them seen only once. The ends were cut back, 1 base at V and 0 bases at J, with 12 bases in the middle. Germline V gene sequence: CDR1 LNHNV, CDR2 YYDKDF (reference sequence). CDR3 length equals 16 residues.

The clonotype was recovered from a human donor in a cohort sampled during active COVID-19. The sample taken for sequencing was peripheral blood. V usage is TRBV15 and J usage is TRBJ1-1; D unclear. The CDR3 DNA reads TGTGCCACCAGCAGAGCGTTAGAGGGCTTGAACACTGAAGCTTTCTTT. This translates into CATSRALEGLNTEAFF.